The sequence of this TCR beta chain was determined in a study of blood T cell repertoires in COVID-19. Background on the study: The samples span acute and convalescent COVID-19 from the United States, Italy and Spain. In each case, the material was cDNA or gDNA derived from T cells, B-cell-depleted T cells, or PBMCs.

Authors' methods: Amplification of reference gene primers provided the estimated nucleated cell counts. The protocol was immunoSEQ multiplex PCR, while the TCRdb copy is restricted to in-frame clones and leaves out a portion. V, J and clone size derive from that table, while D and trimming were established from the DNA sequence. The table lists under 200,000 clones, 70% to 90% of them singletons. CDR3 size: 15 residues. Sequencing was performed on peripheral blood. This TCR was recovered from a woman of 80 years or more with acute or convalescent COVID-19. J is TRBJ1-2 and V is TRBV21-1. TRBV21-1 is a pseudogene. The CDR3 loop reads CASSREGLKRVGYTF. The CDR3 nucleotides read TGTGCCAGCAGCAGGGAGGGCCTCAAGAGGGTAGGCTACACCTTC.